This TCR beta chain is from a study of technical replicates of blood from several donors. TCRdb's table, derived via immunoSEQ multiplex PCR, lists solely in-frame clones and lacks some. This table has about 66,000 clones, around nine tenths appearing once. The sample comprised PBMCs. The TCR was taken from a human donor in good health. Some clones in this sample may be carry-over from other donors' samples.

The CDR3 DNA reads as TGTGCCAGTAGTACTTCTAGCCCCCGGGGCACCGGGGAGCTGTTTTTT. Translating it yields CASSTSSPRGTGELFF. This rearrangement joins TRBV19 to TRBJ2-2, with D possibly being TRBD2 (5 bases). The V end was cut by 4 bases, the J end by 4 bases, with 16 bases between. Germline V CDR1 and CDR2: LNHDA, SQIVND (reference sequence). There are 16 residues in the CDR3.